A single sample gave rise to the 24 T cell receptor beta chains below, sequenced in a study of blood T cells in healthy people across ages (dated by TCRdb to between 2014 and 2017). Libraries were made using 5' RACE. The sequencer was an Illumina HiSeq 2500. A second roughly 6 to 12 cycle PCR used a sample-barcoded 5' primer and a J-beta primer mix. The public reads were quality trimmed at Q25 with fastp and then assembled into clones with MiXCR by TCRdb, keeping productive beta chains. Entries that share a CDR3 protein sequence are merged under the most common genes and DNA. The sample data list over 600,000 distinct CDR3 sequences, and around two fifths of these were observed just once. Jointly, the top ten make up 25% to 35% of the sample. The sample consisted of blood. These receptor sequences come from a man older than 75 in good health.

This clonotype was picked up a small number of times. This rearrangement joins TRBV6-2 or TRBV6-3 to TRBJ2-1, with a possible D match to TRBD2 (5 bases). The CDR3 extends over 14 amino acids. The V and J ends lost 2 bases and 8 bases respectively, with 13 bases between them. Germline CDR1 is MNHEY and CDR2 is SVGEGT. The CDR3 DNA reads as TGTGCCAGCAGTTACGGTCTAGCTAACTATGAGCAGTTCTTC. Its translation is CASSYGLANYEQFF.

This clonotype has just one count. The rearrangement links TRBV5-1 to TRBJ2-3, with 8 positions matching TRBD2. Germline V gene lookup returns CDR1 SGHRS and CDR2 YFSETQ. With V trimmed by 3 bases and J by 2 bases, 8 bases remained unmatched. The CDR3 loop spans 16 amino acids. Here the CDR3 reads CASSSGLAISTDTQYF. The DNA for the CDR3 is TGCGCCAGCAGCTCCGGACTAGCCATCTCCACAGATACGCAGTATTTT.

The rearrangement joins TRBV28 to TRBJ1-2, with D possibly matching TRBD1 (5 bases). CDR3 length: 13 amino acids. Per the germline V gene, CDR1 is MDHEN and CDR2 is SYDVKM. The germline V and J ends were trimmed by 2 bases and 5 bases, with 9 bases remaining between them. The CDR3 DNA follows: TGTGCCAGCAGTTTAGGCAGGGAGTATGGCTACACCTTC. This codes for CASSLGREYGYTF.

This clonotype was detected only a few times. This sequence joins TRBV5-1 and TRBJ1-6; no clear D gene. The CDR3 sequence is 18 residues long. Germline V lookup: CDR1 SGHRS, CDR2 YFSETQ. Trimming pared 0 bases from V and 0 bases from J, leaving 13 bases between. The CDR3 reads CASSLDRRFSSYNSPLHF. CDR3 sequence (DNA): TGCGCCAGCAGCTTGGACAGAAGATTTTCCTCCTATAATTCACCCCTCCACTTT.

This sequence joins TRBV7-2 and TRBJ2-7, with 7 bases fitting TRBD1. Germline CDR1 is SGHTA and CDR2 is FQGNSA. The CDR3 totals 15 residues. V shed 1 base, J shed 2 bases, and the junction held 5 bases outside the gene matches. The CDR3 sequence is CASSLEGASPYEQYF. CDR3 bases: TGTGCCAGCAGCTTAGAGGGGGCCAGCCCCTACGAGCAGTACTTC.

The V and J genes are TRBV7-8 and TRBJ1-4; TRBD1 might be the D (5 bases). This CDR3 has 15 residues. V lost 5 bases and J lost 0, with 10 bases in between. Germline assignment: CDR1 SGHVS and CDR2 FQNEAQ. The CDR3 DNA is TGTGCCAGCAGCCCAGGGACTACAACTAATGAAAAACTGTTTTTT. It is translated as CASSPGTTTNEKLFF.

CDR3 nucleotide sequence: TGCAGTGCTAGGGACGGAAGGAGGGCCTACGAGCAGTTCTTC. This sequence encodes CSARDGRRAYEQFF. The chain links TRBV20-1 to TRBJ2-1, with a possible D match to TRBD2 (6 bases). Trimming pared 3 bases from V and 10 bases from J, leaving 19 bases between. Germline V gives CDR1 DFQATT, CDR2 SNEGSKA (reference sequence). This CDR3 has 14 amino acids.

J is TRBJ1-4 and V is TRBV4-2; D is perhaps TRBD1 (6 bases). Germline CDR1 reads LGHNA; CDR2 reads YNFKEQ. This CDR3 spans 17 amino acids. V lost 2 bases and J lost 0, with 13 bases in between. The CDR3 DNA sequence: TGTGCCAGCAGCCAACAGGGGCGGGGTGCAACTAATGAAAAACTGTTTTTT. This sequence encodes CASSQQGRGATNEKLFF.

This clonotype was counted ten times or more. The genes are TRBV29-1 and TRBJ2-7, with TRBD2 matching over 7 bases. The trim removed 4 bases at V and 0 bases at J, leaving 0 bases unmatched. The CDR3 runs 12 residues. The germline V gene has CDR1 SQVTM and CDR2 ANQGSEA. The CDR3 loop reads CSVGEGSYEQYF. The CDR3 nucleotides read TGCAGCGTTGGGGAGGGCTCCTACGAGCAGTACTTC.

This clonotype occurred a few times. V is TRBV7-2 and J is TRBJ2-3; 7 bases match TRBD1. CDR3 size: 15 residues. Trimming took 4 bases from V and 6 from J; bases not matched to a gene: 10. Germline V gene sequence: CDR1 SGHTA, CDR2 FQGNSA. The CDR3 DNA sequence: TGTGCCAGCAGCTCCCGGGACAGCAGGGGGGATACGCAGTATTTT. It translates to CASSSRDSRGDTQYF.

The count of this clonotype is one. Since a much larger clone is just one base distant, this may be a read error. V is TRBV29-1 and J is TRBJ2-5; unclear D gene. Germline assignment: CDR1 SQVTM and CDR2 ANQGSEA. The CDR3 extends over 11 amino acids. The ends were cut back, 7 bases at V and 5 bases at J, with 11 bases in the middle. CDR3 nucleotides: TGCAGCGGTGCCCCACGGGAGACCCAGTACTTC. It yields the protein CSGAPRETQYF. Looking up the rest from reference TRBV29-1 and TRBJ2-5 gives the full variable domain: SAVISQKPSRDICQRGTSLTIQCQVDSQVTMMFWYRQQPGQSLTLIATANQGSEATYESGFVIDKFPISRPNLTFSTLTVSNMSPEDSSIYLCSGAPRETQYFGPGTRLLVL.

This clonotype was detected only a few times. The chain employs TRBV9 and TRBJ1-6; D not resolved. The germline gives CDR1 SGDLS, CDR2 YYNGEE. V lost 1 base to trimming and J lost 9 bases, with 14 bases between them. This CDR3 has 15 amino acids. CDR3 nucleotide sequence: TGTGCCAGCAGCGTATTGACTGGGTCTGGTTCACCCCTCCACTTT. Residues: CASSVLTGSGSPLHF.

About this clonotype: The junction shows a germline mismatch at one end, possibly a read error. This chain connects TRBV6-5 to TRBJ2-5; the D gene could be TRBD1 or TRBD2 (6 bases each). CDR1 is MNHEY, CDR2 SVGAGI, per germline. The CDR3 totals 15 residues. CDR3 nucleotide sequence: TGTGCCAGCAGTTACCAAGGGGGGTACCAAGAGACCCTGTACTTC. Its protein product is CASSYQGGYQETLYF.

This clonotype has only a few counts. The chain has TRBV5-1 and TRBJ2-1; 7 nucleotides align to TRBD2. V lost 0 bases, J lost 5 bases, and 2 bases stayed unmatched. CDR1 is SGHRS, CDR2 YFSETQ, per germline. CDR3 length: 14 amino acids. The CDR3 DNA is TGCGCCAGCAGCTTGGATGGGGGGGACAATGAGCAGTTCTTC. The encoded protein is CASSLDGGDNEQFF.

Only a few counts were recorded for this clonotype. One junction end disagrees with the germline gene, perhaps due to a read error. The V and J genes are TRBV12-3 or TRBV12-4 and TRBJ2-3, with 9 bases matching TRBD2. This CDR3 spans 14 amino acids. The CDR3 protein is CASSIAGEKDTQYF. The CDR3 nucleotides read TGTGCCAGCAGTATAGCGGGGGAGAAAGATACGCAGTATTTT.

This rearrangement joins TRBV5-1 to TRBJ2-5, with a weak D call TRBD1 (6 bases). Trimming cost V 4 bases and J 5 bases, with 15 bases left between them. Per the germline V gene, CDR1 is SGHRS and CDR2 is YFSETQ. The length of the CDR3 is 14 residues. This chain's CDR3 is CASSPGTTGETQYF. In DNA, the CDR3 is TGCGCCAGCAGCCCCGGGACAACAGGGGAGACCCAGTACTTC. The entire variable domain, with the rest obtained from reference TRBV5-1 and TRBJ2-5, is as follows: KAGVTQTPRYLIKTRGQQVTLSCSPISGHRSVSWYQQTPGQGLQFLFEYFSETQRNKGNFPGRFSGRQFSNSRSEMNVSTLELGDSALYLCASSPGTTGETQYFGPGTRLLVL.

The chain couples TRBV25-1 to TRBJ1-4; the D is unclear. This CDR3 has 15 amino acids. Per the germline V gene, CDR1 is MGHDK and CDR2 is SYGVNS. The V end lost 1 base, the J end lost 4 bases, and 10 bases lay between the germline ends. The CDR3 region has the DNA TGTGCCAGCAGTGAATCGACCTCGGGTAATGAAAAACTGTTTTTT. Protein: CASSESTSGNEKLFF.

The rearrangement joins TRBV6-1 to TRBJ2-7; D may be TRBD1 (6 bases). Trimming pared 11 bases from V and 2 bases from J, leaving 16 bases between. Germline CDR1 MNHNS, CDR2 SASEGT. The CDR3 extends over 13 amino acids. CDR3 residues: CAADSQNTYEQYF. CDR3 DNA sequence: TGTGCCGCGGACAGCCAGAATACCTACGAGCAGTACTTC.

At least ten counts were recorded for this clonotype. The chain employs TRBV27 and TRBJ2-1; TRBD2 is a possible D gene (7 bases). CDR1 and CDR2 (germline): MNHEY, SMNVEV (reference sequence). V gave up 6 bases and J gave up 2 bases, with 11 bases separating them. The CDR3 runs to 14 residues. The CDR3 region is CASRTGGTYNEQFF. CDR3 sequence (DNA): TGTGCCAGCAGAACGGGGGGCACCTACAATGAGCAGTTCTTC.

This clonotype was counted a few times. Germline is not matched at one junction end, which may reflect a read error. The rearrangement joins TRBV5-1 to TRBJ1-1; 9 nucleotides agree with TRBD1. CDR1 and CDR2 from the germline V gene are SGHRS and YFSETQ. The CDR3 length is 17 residues. This CDR3 is CASSFGRDRVMNTEAFF. CDR3 coding DNA: TGCGCCAGCAGCTTCGGTCGGGACAGGGTAATGAACACTGAGGCTTTCTTT.

The chain joins TRBV4-3 to TRBJ1-2; D unclear. This CDR3 is built from 15 residues. The V end was cut by 3 bases, the J end by 4 bases, with 15 bases between. Germline V CDR1 and CDR2: LGHNA, YSLEER. The DNA of the CDR3 is TGCGCCAGCAGCCACGAAGTGGAGGCCCCCTATGGCTACACCTTC. Protein: CASSHEVEAPYGYTF.

The table lists this clonotype with a few counts. This chain uses TRBV5-6 with TRBJ2-7; D is tentatively TRBD1 or TRBD2 (5 bases each). Trimming removed 5 bases at V and 0 bases at J, with 15 bases between. The germline CDR1 and CDR2 sequences are SGHDT and YYEEEE. CDR3 length: 15 amino acids. The CDR3 nucleotides read TGTGCCAGCAGAGCGTATGGGGGTAGCTCCTACGAGCAGTACTTC. It is translated as CASRAYGGSSYEQYF. The variable domain in full, with the rest retrieved from reference TRBV5-6 and TRBJ2-7, is DAGVTQSPTHLIKTRGQQVTLRCSPKSGHDTVSWYQQALGQGPQFIFQYYEEEERQRGNFPDRFSGHQFPNYSSELNVNALLLGDSALYLCASRAYGGSSYEQYFGPGTRLTVT.

In DNA, the CDR3 is TGTGCCAGCAGCTTAGTGACAGGGACAAATGAAAAACTGTTTTTT. The encoded protein is CASSLVTGTNEKLFF. The chain links TRBV7-9 to TRBJ1-4; 7 nucleotides agree with TRBD1. Germline CDR1 reads SEHNR; CDR2 reads FQNEAQ (reference sequence). V gave up 1 base and J gave up 5 bases; unmatched junction bases: 4. The CDR3 has 15 amino acids. The full variable domain, its missing parts supplied by reference TRBV7-9 and TRBJ1-4, is DTGVSQNPRHKITKRGQNVTFRCDPISEHNRLYWYRQTLGQGPEFLTYFQNEAQLEKSRLLSDRFSAERPKGSFSTLEIQRTEQGDSAMYLCASSLVTGTNEKLFFGSGTQLSVL.

This clonotype has just a few counts. This sequence joins TRBV5-6 and TRBJ1-6; TRBD1 matches 8 bases. The CDR3 sequence is 15 residues long. Looked up from germline, CDR1 is SGHDT and CDR2 is YYEEEE. After removal of 0 bases from V and 7 bases from J, the junction contained 3 bases not matched to a gene. The chain's CDR3 is CASSLVQGGNSPLHF. Written as DNA, the CDR3 is TGTGCCAGCAGCTTGGTACAGGGGGGCAATTCACCCCTCCACTTT.